This T cell receptor beta chain was sequenced in a study of shared clonotypes between healthy human individuals (dated by TCRdb to about 2020). For the study in its entirety: Three men and two women, aged 18 to 49 years, made up the cohort. To estimate repertoire size and how much clonotype sharing occurs between individuals, the study deeply sequenced the blood TCR repertoires of 4 to 6 healthy adults. For each donor, three plates each were used for CD4 naive and CD4 memory, two plates were used for CD8 naive, and one plate was used for CD8 memory. To increase sequencing depth and limit assay-specific biases, different laboratories used diverse techniques to prepare libraries and sequence TCR repertoires. Per donor, leukapheresis produced somewhere between about 0.94 and 10 billion PBMCs.

Trimming takes 3 bases from V and 6 bases from J, and the germline ends sit 9 bases apart. The germline V gene encodes CDR1 SQVTM and CDR2 ANQGSEA. From the cysteine up to the phenylalanine, the CDR3 has a length of 12 residues. Kept here is only the CDR3 DNA, which spans 36 bases and is read in frame from base 1. Regarding this clone: Its antigen is currently not known. The record has no base qualities; no much larger clone is one base away.

The donors were healthy, HIV-negative adults who had no recently reported acute infections or vaccinations. All donors were Caucasian adults living in Nashville, Tennessee, USA. CD4+ T cells were enriched by magnetic negative selection, after which naive cells were positively selected on CD45RA and the negative fraction was taken as the memory subset. Blood was collected by leukapheresis, and PBMCs were isolated by Ficoll-Histopaque density gradient centrifugation and then cryopreserved in liquid nitrogen vapor phase. Purity and quantity of every magnetically sorted T cell population were checked by analytical flow cytometry. Genomic DNA was isolated from every sorted fraction and measured by UV absorbance on a Nanodrop 2000c. Using the deep immunoSEQ assay, TCR CDR3 regions were amplified from genomic DNA by multiplex PCR. Extracted genomic DNA from each cell subset was spread evenly across all wells of several immunoSEQ 96-well plates, with each plate serving as a replicate. Each replicate PCR for sorted subsets received about 220 ng genomic DNA, equal to roughly 29,000 T cell genomes. Purified libraries were quantified with a Qubit 3.0 fluorometer, sized on a Bioanalyzer 2100, and re-quantified with the KAPA Library Quantification kit. A separate single-read 150-cycle Illumina NextSeq 550 flow cell was used to sequence each immunoSEQ 96-well plate. The published analysis was carried out like this. Because the immunoSEQ output held only junctional sequences and lacked quality scores, the filtering could not match the filtering applied to full-length reads. Sequences were annotated with PyIR, a Python wrapper for IgBLAST v1.9, and V/J genes and CDR3 were assigned using IMGT germline references. Any read was removed if the V/J assignment was weak (E-value above 1e-6), the CDR3 was missing, or the read contained stop codons, out-of-frame junctions, or ambiguous translated residues. V3J clonotypes were defined as sequences sharing the same inferred V gene, J gene, and CDR3 amino acid sequence. To compute the percentage overlap between repertoires, the number of shared unique clonotypes was divided by the size of the smaller repertoire. Three approaches were used to assess repertoire richness: RTK rarefaction, the Chao1 estimator, and Recon v2.1 estimates of unobserved clonotypes. OLGA was used to compute generation probabilities for all TCRbeta clonotypes that the gDNA method yielded from a few donors. TCRdb obtained this table from immuneACCESS and retained in-frame rearrangements with V and J assigned. These tables miss some clones; where compared with another copy, unresolved V genes account for less than half of the shortfall, and the remainder is unexplained. V and J calls and clone size are as listed in that table; D and trimming were resolved from the DNA. In this sample the table shows 900,000 to 1,200,000 clones, about four fifths of which occur a single time. Under 0.8% of the sample is in the top ten clones.

Broad study findings and their caveats: Because the study included a small number of donors, the genetic and exposure-history diversity represented was limited. Naive subsets generally had larger estimated clonotype richness than memory subsets. Pairwise subsampling led to the expectation that sequencing depth would affect the degree of clonotype sharing among donors. Only blood was sampled, and tissue TCR repertoires likely differ from those in blood. When several donors were compared, the shared fraction of clonotypes was about 5% for naive CD4, roughly 3.3% for naive CD8, 2.3% for memory CD4, and about 0.36% for memory CD8. Compared with non-shared clonotypes, the clonotypes found in all four sorted-subset donors had higher generation probabilities. Rarefaction of sorted-subset datasets indicated incomplete sequencing despite the large sequencing depth.

Rearrangement joined TRBV29-1 to TRBJ2-1, with the D gene too uncertain to name. This sequence originates from a man younger than 30 in good health. Some clones in this sample may be carry-over from other donors' samples. The sequencing sample was made of memory CD4+ T cells from PBMCs. In light of the paper, this sample's cell subset or site label describes: CD45RA-negative fraction. The CDR3 region: CSVDRARNEQFF. The nucleotides are TGCAGCGTTGATCGGGCACGCAATGAGCAGTTCTTC.